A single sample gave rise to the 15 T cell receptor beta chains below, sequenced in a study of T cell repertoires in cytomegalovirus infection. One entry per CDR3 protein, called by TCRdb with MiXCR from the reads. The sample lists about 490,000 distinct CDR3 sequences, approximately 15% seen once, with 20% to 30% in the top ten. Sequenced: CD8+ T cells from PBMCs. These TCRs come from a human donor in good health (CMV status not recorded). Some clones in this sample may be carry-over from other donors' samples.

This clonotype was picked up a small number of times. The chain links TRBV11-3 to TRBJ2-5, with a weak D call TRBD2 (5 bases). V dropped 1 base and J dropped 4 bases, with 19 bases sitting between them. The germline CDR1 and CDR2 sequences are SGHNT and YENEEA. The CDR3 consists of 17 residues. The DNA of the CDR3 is TGTGCCAGCAGCTTAGTCGAGCGGAACCCCCGAGGAGAGACCCAGTACTTC. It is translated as CASSLVERNPRGETQYF.

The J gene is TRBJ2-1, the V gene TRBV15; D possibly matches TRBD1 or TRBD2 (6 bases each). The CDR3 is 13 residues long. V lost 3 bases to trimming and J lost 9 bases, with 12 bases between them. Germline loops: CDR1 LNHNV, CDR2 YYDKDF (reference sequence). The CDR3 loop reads CATSSRGGGEQFF. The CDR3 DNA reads TGTGCCACCAGCAGCAGGGGAGGAGGTGAGCAGTTCTTC.

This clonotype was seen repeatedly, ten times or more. The CDR3 region has the DNA TGTGCCAGCAGTTACAGCCAGATGAACACTGAAGCTTTCTTT. This translates into CASSYSQMNTEAFF. This chain uses TRBV6-5 with TRBJ1-1; D ambiguous. V dropped 2 bases and J dropped 0 bases, with 7 bases sitting between them. The CDR3 is made up of 14 amino acids. Germline V gene data show CDR1 as MNHEY and CDR2 as SVGAGI.

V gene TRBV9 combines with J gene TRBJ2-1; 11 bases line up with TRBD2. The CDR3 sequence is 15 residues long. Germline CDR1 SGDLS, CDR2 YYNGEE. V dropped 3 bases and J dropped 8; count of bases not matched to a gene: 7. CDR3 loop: CASSATSGEGYEQFF. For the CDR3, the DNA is TGTGCCAGCAGCGCGACTAGCGGGGAGGGCTATGAGCAGTTCTTC. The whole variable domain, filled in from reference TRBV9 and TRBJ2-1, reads DSGVTQTPKHLITATGQRVTLRCSPRSGDLSVYWYQQSLDQGLQFLIQYYNGEERAKGNILERFSAQQFPDLHSELNLSSLELGDSALYFCASSATSGEGYEQFFGPGTRLTVL.

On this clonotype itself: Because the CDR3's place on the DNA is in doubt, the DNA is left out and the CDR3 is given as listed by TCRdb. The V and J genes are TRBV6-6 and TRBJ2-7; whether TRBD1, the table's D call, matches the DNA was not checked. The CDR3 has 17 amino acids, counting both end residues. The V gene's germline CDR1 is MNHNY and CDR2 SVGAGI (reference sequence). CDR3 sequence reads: CASILGWGQTTIYEQYF.

This CDR3 reads CASSFRQSLYQETQYF. CDR3 sequence (DNA): TGTGCCAGCAGTTTCCGACAGAGTCTCTACCAAGAGACCCAGTACTTC. The chain recombines TRBV28 with TRBJ2-5; maybe TRBD1 (5 bases). Germline assignment: CDR1 MDHEN and CDR2 SYDVKM. This CDR3 contains 16 residues. The ends were cut back, 3 bases at V and 0 bases at J, with 14 bases in the middle.

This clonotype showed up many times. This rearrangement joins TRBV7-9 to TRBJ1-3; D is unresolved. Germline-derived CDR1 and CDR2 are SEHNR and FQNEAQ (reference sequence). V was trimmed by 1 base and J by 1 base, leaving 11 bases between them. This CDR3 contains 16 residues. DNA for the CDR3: TGTGCCAGCAGCTTAGACGGCGGTAGGTCTGGAAACACCATATATTTT. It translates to CASSLDGGRSGNTIYF.

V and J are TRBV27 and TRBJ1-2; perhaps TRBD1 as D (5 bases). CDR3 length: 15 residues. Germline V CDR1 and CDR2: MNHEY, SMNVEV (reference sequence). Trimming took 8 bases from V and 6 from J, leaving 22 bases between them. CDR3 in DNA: TGTGCCAGCGCTGCCTGGGGGGGGGATTGGAATGGCTACACCTTC. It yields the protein CASAAWGGDWNGYTF.

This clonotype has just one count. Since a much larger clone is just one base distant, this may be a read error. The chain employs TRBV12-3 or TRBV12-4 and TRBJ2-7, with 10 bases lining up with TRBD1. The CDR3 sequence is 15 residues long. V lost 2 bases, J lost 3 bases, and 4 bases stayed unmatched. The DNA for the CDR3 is TGTGCCAGCAGTTTAAGGACAGGGGGGAACTACGAGCAGTACTTC. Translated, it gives CASSLRTGGNYEQYF.

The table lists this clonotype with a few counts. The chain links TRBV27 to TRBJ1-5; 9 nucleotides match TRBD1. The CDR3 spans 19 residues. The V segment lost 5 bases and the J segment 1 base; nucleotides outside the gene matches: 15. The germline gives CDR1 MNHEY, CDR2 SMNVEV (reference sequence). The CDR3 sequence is CASSPSGTGLSLSNQPQHF. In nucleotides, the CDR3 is TGTGCCAGCAGTCCTTCCGGGACAGGGTTAAGTTTGAGCAATCAGCCCCAGCATTTT.

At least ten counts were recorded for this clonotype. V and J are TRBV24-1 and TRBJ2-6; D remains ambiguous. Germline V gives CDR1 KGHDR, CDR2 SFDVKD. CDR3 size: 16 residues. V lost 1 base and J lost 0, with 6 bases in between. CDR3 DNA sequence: TGTGCCACCAGTGATTTTAGAGCCTCTGGGGCCAACGTCCTGACTTTC. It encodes CATSDFRASGANVLTF.

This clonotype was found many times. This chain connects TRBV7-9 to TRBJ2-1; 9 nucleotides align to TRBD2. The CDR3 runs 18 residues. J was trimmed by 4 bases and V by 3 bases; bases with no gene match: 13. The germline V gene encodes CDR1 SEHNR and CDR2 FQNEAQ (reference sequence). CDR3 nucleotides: TGTGCCAGCAGCTTCCCCAGGTTGGCTAGCGGGGCGTACAATGAGCAGTTCTTC. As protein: CASSFPRLASGAYNEQFF. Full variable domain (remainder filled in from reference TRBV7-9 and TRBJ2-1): DTGVSQNPRHKITKRGQNVTFRCDPISEHNRLYWYRQTLGQGPEFLTYFQNEAQLEKSRLLSDRFSAERPKGSFSTLEIQRTEQGDSAMYLCASSFPRLASGAYNEQFFGPGTRLTVL.

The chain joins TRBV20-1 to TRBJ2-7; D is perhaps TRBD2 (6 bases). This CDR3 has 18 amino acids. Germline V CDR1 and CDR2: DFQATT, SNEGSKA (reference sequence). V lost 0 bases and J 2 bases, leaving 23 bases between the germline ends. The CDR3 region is CSARDKLGLDGSPYEQYF. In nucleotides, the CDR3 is TGCAGTGCTAGAGATAAGCTGGGTTTGGACGGGAGCCCCTACGAGCAGTACTTC.

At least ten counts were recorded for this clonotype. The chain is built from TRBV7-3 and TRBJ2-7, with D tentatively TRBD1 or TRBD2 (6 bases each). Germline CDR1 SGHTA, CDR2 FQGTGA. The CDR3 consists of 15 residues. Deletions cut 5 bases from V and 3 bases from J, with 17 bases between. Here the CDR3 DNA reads TGTGCCAGCAGCCCAAAGGGGGGAAGCGTCTACGAGCAGTACTTC. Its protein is CASSPKGGSVYEQYF.

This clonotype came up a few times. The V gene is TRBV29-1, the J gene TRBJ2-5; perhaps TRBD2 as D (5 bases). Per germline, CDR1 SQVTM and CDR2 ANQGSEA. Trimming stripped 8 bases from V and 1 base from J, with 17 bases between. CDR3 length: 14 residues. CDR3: CSSHRVDSQETQYF. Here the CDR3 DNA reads TGCAGCTCCCACCGGGTGGACTCCCAAGAGACCCAGTACTTC.